The next 23 T cell receptor beta chains were all read from a single sample in a study of early T cells in non-severe SARS-CoV-2 infection. TCRdb analysed the 5' RACE reads with MiXCR anew, one entry per CDR3 protein. The table includes about 61,000 distinct CDR3 sequences, more than 10% detected once. This material consisted of whole blood, taken at baseline. These receptors all stem from an adult who was a healthcare worker with PCR-confirmed SARS-CoV-2 infection or an uninfected control (not recorded which). The donor label of this sample is uncertain.

The chain is built from TRBV29-1 and TRBJ2-3; TRBD1 is a possible D gene (5 bases). This CDR3 is built from 13 residues. The germline CDR1 and CDR2 sequences are SQVTM and ANQGSEA. The ends were cut back, 8 bases at V and 0 bases at J, with 12 bases in the middle. Written as DNA, the CDR3 is TGCAGCTTGGGGCTTACTAGCACAGATACGCAGTATTTT. Its protein is CSLGLTSTDTQYF.

This clonotype was observed a few times. The rearrangement links TRBV2 to TRBJ1-2; weak D call: TRBD1 (5 bases). V was trimmed by 0 bases and J by 0 bases, leaving 14 bases between them. The germline CDR1 and CDR2 sequences are SNHLY and FYNNEI. The CDR3 spans 17 residues. The CDR3: CASSEALYPGPNYGYTF. CDR3 coding DNA: TGTGCCAGCAGTGAAGCGCTTTATCCGGGACCTAACTATGGCTACACCTTC.

Details on this clonotype: A read error may be the cause here, since a much bigger clone is one base away. This rearrangement joins TRBV9 to TRBJ2-3, with a weak D call TRBD1 (6 bases). Germline V lookup: CDR1 SGDLS, CDR2 YYNGEE. Trimming shortened V by 2 bases and J by 5 bases, and 9 bases separated the two germline ends. The CDR3 runs 13 residues. The CDR3 nucleotides read TGTGCCAGCAGCGTCCAGGGGATAGATACGCAGTATTTT. It codes for CASSVQGIDTQYF.

This clonotype has only a few counts. The V gene is TRBV2, the J gene TRBJ2-3, with TRBD2 matching 13 bases. Germline loops: CDR1 SNHLY, CDR2 FYNNEI. The ends lost 6 bases at V and 1 base at J; junction bases unmatched: 4. The CDR3 extends over 16 amino acids. In nucleotides, the CDR3 is TGTGCCAGCAGGACCGGGACTAGCGGGGGCACAGATACGCAGTATTTT. Amino acid sequence: CASRTGTSGGTDTQYF.

The chain uses TRBV2 and TRBJ2-2, with 8 bases that match TRBD2. Germline CDR1 and CDR2: SNHLY and FYNNEI. With 2 bases clipped from V and 4 bases from J, the junction kept 3 bases outside the gene matches. This CDR3 is 15 amino acids long. The chain's CDR3 is CASSERSGGTGELFF. As DNA, the CDR3 is TGTGCCAGCAGTGAAAGGAGCGGGGGCACCGGGGAGCTGTTTTTT.

The chain recombines TRBV4-2 with TRBJ2-3; 8 nucleotides match TRBD2. The CDR3 has 15 amino acids. The junction had 0 bases not matched to a gene; V was cut back by 0 bases and J by 1 base. Germline assignment: CDR1 LGHNA and CDR2 YNFKEQ. In DNA form, the CDR3 reads TGTGCCAGCAGCCAAGAACTAGCGGGCACAGATACGCAGTATTTT. This sequence encodes CASSQELAGTDTQYF.

This clonotype has a handful of counts. V usage is TRBV20-1 and J usage is TRBJ1-6; 7 bases match TRBD1. This CDR3 contains 14 residues. Germline assignment: CDR1 DFQATT and CDR2 SNEGSKA (reference sequence). V trimming: 3 bases; J trimming: 10 bases; junction bases outside the gene matches: 9. The CDR3 reads CSASKDRVGSPLHF. DNA of the CDR3: TGCAGTGCTAGTAAAGACAGGGTCGGGTCACCCCTCCACTTT.

The chain recombines TRBV7-2 with TRBJ2-5; TRBD1 is a possible D gene (6 bases). The V end was cut by 5 bases, the J end by 13 bases, with 17 bases between. This CDR3 is built from 12 residues. CDR1 and CDR2 (germline): SGHTA, FQGNSA. The DNA for the CDR3 is TGTGCCAGCAGCCTCTCGACAGGCCCTCCGTACTTC. It codes for CASSLSTGPPYF.

This clonotype was seen a handful of times. The chain couples TRBV29-1 to TRBJ1-2; 9 bases are a match to TRBD1. Germline V gene data show CDR1 as SQVTM and CDR2 as ANQGSEA. This CDR3 has 12 amino acids. V lost 7 bases to trimming and J lost 6 bases; unmatched junction nucleotides: 6. The CDR3 region has the DNA TGCAGCGCAAGACAGGGGGGTGATGGCTACACCTTC. This gives the protein CSARQGGDGYTF.

There are a few counts of this clonotype. The rearrangement uses TRBV10-3 and TRBJ2-4; D not resolved. V lost 6 bases and J lost 5, with 8 bases in between. Germline CDR1 and CDR2: ENHRY and SYGVKD. This CDR3 is 12 amino acids long. This CDR3 reads CAISRNENIQYF. In nucleotides, the CDR3 is TGTGCCATCAGCCGTAACGAAAACATTCAGTACTTC.

This rearrangement joins TRBV21-1 to TRBJ2-1. TRBV21-1 represents a pseudogene. CDR3 length equals 12 residues. The CDR3 DNA sequence: TGTGCCAGCAGCAAAAGATCAGATGGACAGTTCTTC. This translates into CASSKRSDGQFF.

A few counts support this clonotype. The J gene is TRBJ2-6, the V gene TRBV18; no clear D. Deletions cut 2 bases from V and 0 bases from J, with 11 bases between. The CDR3 consists of 17 residues. CDR1 KGHSH and CDR2 LQKENI come from the germline V gene. CDR3 in DNA: TGTGCCAGCTCACCAAACAGCCCCAGCTCTGGGGCCAACGTCCTGACTTTC. This translates into CASSPNSPSSGANVLTF.

This chain connects TRBV5-1 to TRBJ1-2, with D unresolved. The CDR3 length is 15 residues. Germline-derived CDR1 and CDR2 are SGHRS and YFSETQ. Trimming stripped 0 bases from V and 4 bases from J, with 13 bases between. In nucleotides, the CDR3 is TGCGCCAGCAGCTTGGTCGGGCCCCAAAGCTATGGCTACACCTTC. Translation gives CASSLVGPQSYGYTF.

This clonotype has just a few counts. The CDR3 loop reads CASSRGYQETQYF. The CDR3 DNA follows: TGCGCCAGCAGTAGGGGGTACCAAGAGACCCAGTACTTC. This chain links TRBV5-1 with TRBJ2-5, with a possible D match to TRBD1 (6 bases). Deletions cut 5 bases from V and 0 bases from J, with 8 bases between. The CDR3 length is 13 residues. CDR1 is SGHRS and CDR2 is YFSETQ in the germline V gene.

This clonotype was recorded a few times. CDR3: CASNSHRGREKLFF. The CDR3 nucleotides read TGTGCCAGCAATTCACACAGGGGGCGTGAAAAACTGTTTTTT. The gene calls are TRBV6-1 and TRBJ1-4; 9 bases are shared with TRBD1. This CDR3 contains 14 residues. With 7 bases clipped from V and 7 bases from J, the junction kept 7 bases outside the gene matches. CDR1 is MNHNS, CDR2 SASEGT, per germline.

J is TRBJ2-7 and V is TRBV6-1; possibly TRBD1 or TRBD2 for D (5 bases each). The CDR3 contains 13 residues. Trimming shortened V by 2 bases and J by 7 bases, and 12 bases separated the two germline ends. Germline V gene sequence: CDR1 MNHNS, CDR2 SASEGT. CDR3: CASSETAWGEQYV. CDR3 sequence (DNA): TGTGCCAGCAGTGAAACAGCCTGGGGGGAGCAGTACGTC.

The chain links TRBV15 to TRBJ2-7, with 9 positions matching TRBD1. CDR3 length: 16 amino acids. Germline trimming cut 3 bases from V and 4 bases from J; bases unmatched to any gene: 10. Germline loops: CDR1 LNHNV, CDR2 YYDKDF (reference sequence). The CDR3 coding sequence is TGTGCCACCAGCAGTGTCCAAGGGACAGGGAGATACGAGCAGTACGTC. Translating it yields CATSSVQGTGRYEQYV.

This clonotype was seen repeatedly, ten times or more. The chain is built from TRBV28 and TRBJ2-3, with D maybe TRBD1 (7 bases). V was shortened by 3 bases and J by 3 bases, with 13 bases between the two germline ends. CDR1 MDHEN and CDR2 SYDVKM come from the germline V gene. The CDR3 contains 15 residues. CDR3 nucleotides: TGTGCCAGCAGTTTGGCAGGGGGGATAACAGATACGCAGTATTTT. Protein: CASSLAGGITDTQYF.

This clonotype was detected only a few times. This chain connects TRBV12-3 or TRBV12-4 to TRBJ1-2, with D hard to call. V shed 3 bases and J shed 5 bases, with 7 bases lying between them. The CDR3 is 12 residues long. Here the CDR3 reads CASSLRGYGYTF. The CDR3 DNA sequence: TGTGCCAGCAGTTTGCGAGGGTATGGCTACACCTTC.

This clonotype has a handful of counts. The chain uses TRBV10-1 and TRBJ1-1, with TRBD1 matching over 7 bases. The CDR3 runs to 14 residues. The V gene's germline CDR1 is WNHNN and CDR2 SYGVQD (reference sequence). J gave up 8 bases and V 0 bases, and 6 bases lay outside the gene matches. CDR3 protein: CASSESKGAAEAFF. CDR3 in DNA: TGCGCCAGCAGTGAGTCGAAGGGGGCTGCAGAAGCTTTCTTT.

The chain has TRBV10-2 and TRBJ1-5; TRBD1 matches at 8 bases. The germline V gene has CDR1 WSHSY and CDR2 SAAADI. J gave up 4 bases and V 7 bases, and 18 bases lay outside the gene matches. The CDR3 loop spans 18 amino acids. DNA for the CDR3: TGCGCCAGCATCTCTGTATCCACCCTTACAGGGGGGAATCAGCCCCAGCATTTT. Its protein product is CASISVSTLTGGNQPQHF.

This clonotype was detected only a few times. The chain recombines TRBV7-9 with TRBJ1-1; TRBD1 might be the D (5 bases). This CDR3 is 15 amino acids long. Trimming removed 2 bases from V and 2 bases from J, with 12 bases in between. Germline CDR1 and CDR2: SEHNR and FQNEAQ (reference sequence). The CDR3 reads CASSLPSGANTEAFF. Here the CDR3 DNA reads TGTGCCAGCAGCTTACCCAGTGGGGCCAACACTGAAGCTTTCTTT.

This clonotype was seen a handful of times. The chain is built from TRBV6-6 and TRBJ2-5; D gene uncertain. Between the trimmed V and J ends, which lost 6 bases and 1 base, there was a span of 15 bases. The germline CDR1 and CDR2 sequences are MNHNY and SVGAGI (reference sequence). The CDR3 covers 15 residues. The chain's CDR3 is CASRDGSYPQETQYF. The CDR3 DNA follows: TGTGCCAGCAGGGACGGCAGCTATCCCCAAGAGACCCAGTACTTC.